The 29 T cell receptor beta chains below were found in one sample sequenced in a study of patients and donors after allogeneic stem cell transplantation. TCRdb recomputed calls from the RT-PCR reads with MiXCR, one row per CDR3 protein. The sample yields approximately 57,000 distinct CDR3 sequences, 10% to 15% seen once. Sequencing input: blood, either unsorted or a sorted T cell fraction (not recorded which). The receptors stem from a human donor who was either an allogeneic HSCT recipient or a stem cell or donor lymphocyte infusion donor (not recorded which). It is not recorded whose cells these are; they may come from a transplant donor.

This clonotype was seen at least ten times. In nucleotides, the CDR3 is TGTGCCATCAGCACCGGACTACCGTCGGGGTACGAGCAGTACTTC. It yields the protein CAISTGLPSGYEQYF. The chain couples TRBV10-3 to TRBJ2-7; possibly TRBD2 for D (6 bases). The V end lost 6 bases, the J end lost 4 bases, and 19 bases lay between the germline ends. The CDR3 totals 15 residues. CDR1 is ENHRY, CDR2 SYGVKD, per germline.

V is TRBV9 and J is TRBJ2-7, with 8 bases identical to TRBD2. Germline CDR1 is SGDLS and CDR2 is YYNGEE. Trimming removed 4 bases from V and 6 bases from J; junction bases left unmatched: 9. The CDR3 contains 14 residues. CDR3 sequence reads: CASSPNSGTGEQYF. In nucleotides, the CDR3 is TGTGCCAGCAGCCCGAATAGCGGGACTGGCGAGCAGTACTTC.

This sequence joins TRBV12-3 or TRBV12-4 and TRBJ1-5; D possibly corresponds to TRBD1 (5 bases). Between the trimmed V and J ends, which lost 3 bases and 10 bases, there was a span of 10 bases. CDR3 length equals 12 residues. CDR3 loop: CASSLGVEPQHF. The DNA of the CDR3 is TGTGCCAGCAGTTTGGGGGTGGAACCCCAGCATTTT.

The table lists this clonotype with many counts. The chain joins TRBV29-1 to TRBJ2-7; 9 positions match TRBD1. Germline CDR1 reads SQVTM; CDR2 reads ANQGSEA. The CDR3 has 13 amino acids. Unmatched junction bases numbered 9, after V lost 6 bases and J lost 6 bases. The CDR3 reads CSVGDRDSGEQYF. For the CDR3, the DNA is TGCAGCGTGGGGGACAGGGATTCGGGCGAGCAGTACTTC.

The sample holds a few counts of this clonotype. The chain carries TRBV12-3 or TRBV12-4 and TRBJ1-1; D not resolved. The CDR3 consists of 13 residues. With 8 bases removed from V and 0 bases from J, the gap between germline ends came to 10 bases. Here the CDR3 DNA reads TGTGCCAGCGCCGGTAGCGTGAACACTGAAGCTTTCTTT. Translation: CASAGSVNTEAFF.

Details on this clonotype: The junction shows a germline mismatch at one end, possibly a read error. The V gene is TRBV11-2, the J gene TRBJ2-1, with 7 bases matching TRBD2. The CDR3 sequence is 16 residues long. Per the germline V gene, CDR1 is SGHAT and CDR2 is FQNNGV. CDR3 in DNA: TGTGCCAGCGGCGGAGCGGGAATTACGGCCTACAATGAGCAGTTGTTC. This encodes CASGGAGITAYNEQLF.

J is TRBJ2-5 and V is TRBV19; the D gene is possibly TRBD1 (5 bases). The V and J ends lost 6 bases and 7 bases respectively, with 24 bases between them. Germline V lookup: CDR1 LNHDA, CDR2 SQIVND (reference sequence). This CDR3 contains 16 residues. The CDR3 here is CASSLSTVFGDGTQYF. The DNA for the CDR3 is TGTGCCAGTAGCCTATCGACAGTGTTTGGCGATGGGACCCAGTACTTC.

This clonotype was recorded at least ten times. CDR3: CASSYGDRGNEKLFF. The CDR3 DNA is TGTGCCAGCAGTTACGGGGACAGGGGTAATGAAAAACTGTTTTTT. The V call is TRBV6-5, the J call TRBJ1-4, with 10 bases aligning to TRBD1. After removal of 2 bases from V and 4 bases from J, the junction contained 1 base not matched to a gene. CDR3 length: 15 residues. CDR1 is MNHEY, CDR2 SVGAGI, per germline.

The CDR3 bases are TGTGCCAGCAGTGGTCTAGGGGGAACTGGGGCCAACGTCCTGACTTTC. Amino acid sequence: CASSGLGGTGANVLTF. The chain has TRBV12-3 or TRBV12-4 and TRBJ2-6, with a possible D match to TRBD1 (6 bases). V shed 5 bases and J shed 2 bases, with 13 bases lying between them. This CDR3 region has 16 residues.

This clonotype was found many times. Compared with germline, one end of the junction differs, possibly owing to a read error. The chain recombines TRBV5-1 with TRBJ1-5; D might be TRBD1 (6 bases). CDR3 size: 15 residues. Germline V lookup: CDR1 SGHRS, CDR2 YFSETQ. For the CDR3, the DNA is TGTGCCAGCAGCTTGCTTGGACAGAGCAATCAGCCCCAGCATTTT. Its protein product is CASSLLGQSNQPQHF.

V is TRBV6-5 and J is TRBJ2-1, with 9 bases aligning to TRBD1. Germline CDR1 MNHEY, CDR2 SVGAGI. There are 15 residues in the CDR3. Trimming removed 5 bases from V and 7 bases from J; junction bases left unmatched: 9. CDR3 in DNA: TGTGCCAGCAGTAGGAACGGACAGGGGTTGAATGAGCAGTTCTTC. It translates to CASSRNGQGLNEQFF.

This clonotype was recorded a few times. This chain uses TRBV27 with TRBJ1-1; possibly TRBD1 for D (5 bases). The CDR3 runs 14 residues. Per the germline V gene, CDR1 is MNHEY and CDR2 is SMNVEV (reference sequence). Trimming shortened V by 4 bases and J by 7 bases, and 16 bases separated the two germline ends. Here the CDR3 DNA reads TGTGCCAGCAGTTCCAGGGTAGTCCAAGATGAAGCTTTCTTT. Translation gives CASSSRVVQDEAFF.

This clonotype was detected only a few times. The rearrangement links TRBV7-9 to TRBJ2-7; 9 nucleotides line up with TRBD1. CDR1 is SEHNR and CDR2 is FQNEAQ in the germline V gene (reference sequence). Trimming cost V 5 bases and J 2 bases; bases outside gene matches: 10. CDR3 length: 16 residues. In DNA form, the CDR3 reads TGTGCCAGCAGCCCACGGGACAGGGATGGGACCTACGAGCAGTACTTC. This codes for CASSPRDRDGTYEQYF.

The J gene is TRBJ2-7, the V gene TRBV10-3; a weak D match, TRBD2 (7 bases). This CDR3 is built from 15 residues. Germline CDR1 is ENHRY and CDR2 is SYGVKD. Trimming took off 0 bases at V and 6 bases at J, with 15 bases between the two ends. The CDR3 sequence: CAISESAGAYFEQYF. In DNA, the CDR3 is TGTGCCATCAGTGAGTCCGCGGGGGCATATTTCGAGCAGTACTTC.

This rearrangement joins TRBV12-3 or TRBV12-4 to TRBJ2-3; 13 nucleotides line up with TRBD2. The V segment lost 5 bases and the J segment 4 bases; nucleotides outside the gene matches: 9. The length of the CDR3 is 17 residues. CDR3 residues: CASSLRTSGSLADTQYF. The DNA for the CDR3 is TGTGCCAGCAGTCTTCGGACTAGCGGGAGTTTAGCAGATACGCAGTATTTT.

Only a few counts were recorded for this clonotype. V and J are TRBV12-3 or TRBV12-4 and TRBJ2-2; 9 bases are shared with TRBD1. The junction had 9 bases not matched to a gene; V was cut back by 5 bases and J by 8 bases. This CDR3 has 15 amino acids. The DNA of the CDR3 is TGTGCCAGCAGTCGCGGGACAGGGACGGGAGGGGAGCTGTTTTTT. The encoded protein is CASSRGTGTGGELFF.

This sequence joins TRBV9 and TRBJ2-2; D gene uncertain. The CDR3 loop spans 15 amino acids. Looked up from germline, CDR1 is SGDLS and CDR2 is YYNGEE. Trimming took 0 bases from V and 4 from J, leaving 10 bases between them. CDR3 sequence (DNA): TGTGCCAGCAGCGTAGGCACAATCAGCACCGGGGAGCTGTTTTTT. Its translation: CASSVGTISTGELFF.

The chain links TRBV9 to TRBJ2-1; TRBD2 might be the D (5 bases). Trimming took 1 base from V and 5 from J, leaving 13 bases between them. Germline lookup yields CDR1 SGDLS and CDR2 YYNGEE. The CDR3 has 15 amino acids. The CDR3: CASSVNRRADNEQFF. CDR3 bases: TGTGCCAGCAGCGTAAACCGGCGGGCAGACAATGAGCAGTTCTTC.

This clonotype occurred a few times. The chain joins TRBV13 to TRBJ1-1; D ambiguous. Germline CDR1 and CDR2: PRHDT and FYEKMQ (reference sequence). The CDR3 has 15 amino acids. Deletions cut 2 bases from V and 8 bases from J, with 18 bases between. The CDR3 DNA reads TGTGCCAGCAGCTTACGTTTTCAGTTGCGAACCGAAGCTTTCTTT. It encodes CASSLRFQLRTEAFF.

J is TRBJ2-1 and V is TRBV7-9; tentative D call: TRBD2 (6 bases). The V end was cut by 10 bases, the J end by 7 bases, with 17 bases between. This CDR3 comprises 13 residues. Germline loops: CDR1 SEHNR, CDR2 FQNEAQ (reference sequence). CDR3 in amino acids: CATLPGDGNEQFF. The CDR3 DNA follows: TGTGCCACCTTGCCGGGAGACGGGAATGAGCAGTTCTTC.

The rearrangement joins TRBV7-9 to TRBJ2-3, with D possibly being TRBD2 (6 bases). Germline V gives CDR1 SEHNR, CDR2 FQNEAQ (reference sequence). The CDR3 is 17 amino acids. Trimming removed 5 bases at V and 0 bases at J, with 18 bases between. This chain's CDR3 is CASSVPKGSGSTDTQYF. CDR3 bases: TGTGCCAGCAGCGTCCCAAAGGGGAGCGGGAGCACAGATACGCAGTATTTT.

This clonotype was seen many times. The chain employs TRBV20-1 and TRBJ2-3, with 14 bases fitting TRBD2. Trimming took 3 bases from V and 2 from J; bases not matched to a gene: 4. Germline V lookup: CDR1 DFQATT, CDR2 SNEGSKA (reference sequence). The CDR3 loop spans 16 amino acids. The CDR3 protein is CSARGLAGVTTDTQYF. As DNA, the CDR3 is TGCAGTGCTAGGGGACTAGCGGGAGTTACCACAGATACGCAGTATTTT.

This clonotype showed up just a few times. The chain is built from TRBV29-1 and TRBJ2-7, with 12 nucleotides matching TRBD1. Germline lookup yields CDR1 SQVTM and CDR2 ANQGSEA. The ends lost 6 bases at V and 6 bases at J; junction bases unmatched: 9. The CDR3 loop spans 14 amino acids. The CDR3 DNA sequence: TGCAGCGTCCGAAGGGGACAGGGGGCGGCCGAGCAGTACTTC. As protein: CSVRRGQGAAEQYF.

With regard to this clonotype: An end of the junction does not agree with germline; a read error may underlie this. The chain is built from TRBV29-1 and TRBJ2-7, with D hard to call. Looked up from germline, CDR1 is SQVTM and CDR2 is ANQGSEA. The CDR3 spans 11 residues. The CDR3 loop is CSVEASYEQYF. The CDR3 DNA reads as TGCAGCGTAGAAGCTTCCTACGAGCAGTACTTC.

This clonotype was seen a few times. This chain uses TRBV20-1 with TRBJ1-5; unclear D gene. This CDR3 has 13 amino acids. In germline, CDR1 is DFQATT, CDR2 SNEGSKA (reference sequence). V lost 5 bases and J 6 bases, leaving 14 bases between the germline ends. The CDR3 DNA is TGCAGTGCTCTCGGGATCCACAGTCAGCCCCAGCATTTT. Its protein product is CSALGIHSQPQHF.

This clonotype was detected a few times. This sequence joins TRBV10-3 and TRBJ2-7, with D unresolved. Germline V gene data show CDR1 as ENHRY and CDR2 as SYGVKD. The length of the CDR3 is 13 residues. Trimming took 2 bases from V and 1 from J, leaving 6 bases between them. Written as DNA, the CDR3 is TGTGCCATCAGTGAGGCTGATTCCTACGAGCAGTACTTC. Translation: CAISEADSYEQYF.

This clonotype has only a few counts. The chain links TRBV29-1 to TRBJ2-1; D not certain. Per the germline V gene, CDR1 is SQVTM and CDR2 is ANQGSEA. This CDR3 is 13 amino acids long. CDR3 nucleotides: TGCAGTGGATCGGGCGGACCCCACAATGAGCAGTTCTTC. As protein: CSGSGGPHNEQFF.

This clonotype was counted at least ten times. The chain carries TRBV4-2 and TRBJ1-5; the D is unclear. The CDR3 totals 15 residues. V was trimmed by 0 bases and J by 7 bases, leaving 13 bases between them. Germline-derived CDR1 and CDR2 are LGHNA and YNFKEQ. The CDR3 spells CASSQEVFPGQPQHF. The CDR3 DNA sequence: TGTGCCAGCAGCCAAGAGGTTTTCCCGGGACAGCCCCAGCATTTT.

A few counts support this clonotype. The chain couples TRBV27 to TRBJ2-5; no clear D gene. The CDR3 is 15 residues long. Germline CDR1 is MNHEY and CDR2 is SMNVEV (reference sequence). Trimming stripped 2 bases from V and 4 bases from J, with 14 bases between. CDR3 sequence: CASSLTTGSGETQYF. The CDR3 bases are TGTGCCAGCAGTTTAACAACCGGGTCCGGAGAGACCCAGTACTTC.